The clone carrying this T cell receptor (beta chain) was seen only once. The target antigen is unknown. This sample is drawn from a study of OX40 agonist ivuxolimab in advanced cancers. The overall study: People in dose escalation had one of these cancers: hepatocellular carcinoma, melanoma, renal cell or head and neck cancer. Partial responses occurred in Three dose-escalation patients, one with hepatocellular carcinoma and two with cutaneous melanoma.

Sequenced by immunoSEQ multiplex PCR; TCRdb stores in-frame clones only, minus some. This table holds approximately 90,000 clones, about 89% found once. General study points: Circulating CD4+ and CD8+ T cells showed clonal expansion by week 6 at 0.1 to 3.0 mg/kg.

Trimming removed 6 bases at V and 2 bases at J, with 13 bases between. This CDR3 has 15 residues. Germline V gene lookup returns CDR1 MNHEY and CDR2 SVGAGI. The material sequenced was CD4+ or CD8+ T cells sorted from blood, taken in a trial of the OX40 agonist ivuxolimab. The sequence was collected from an adult with an advanced solid tumor such as melanoma, head and neck, liver or kidney cancer. The V and J genes are TRBV6-5 and TRBJ1-4; no firm D call. The CDR3 reads CASSSRETTNEKLFF. In nucleotides, the CDR3 is TGTGCCAGCAGCTCTCGGGAAACGACTAATGAAAAACTGTTTTTT.